These 21 T cell receptor beta chains were all obtained from the same sample, sequenced in a study of CD8+ T cells in alopecia areata. RNA, once extracted, was reverse transcribed into cDNA for use as the sequencing template. The assay was immunoSEQ multiplex PCR, and TCRdb's table has in-frame clones only and misses some. Found here are under 250,000 clones, 66% of them singletons; the top ten hold 1% to 1.5%. Treatment indicated: oral pan-JAK inhibitor, 5-10 mg twice daily. The source material was CD4+ T cells sorted from blood, sampled at week 44, from a patient treated with tofacitinib. The receptors shown here come from a human donor with alopecia areata.

J is TRBJ1-5 and V is TRBV5-6; 7 bases are a match to TRBD1. V gave up 4 bases and J gave up 3 bases; unmatched junction bases: 10. Germline CDR1 and CDR2: SGHDT and YYEEEE. This CDR3 contains 16 residues. The CDR3 reads CASSLIGQADNQPQHF. The CDR3 DNA follows: TGTGCCAGCAGCCTAATCGGACAGGCGGACAATCAGCCCCAGCATTTT.

J is TRBJ1-1 and V is TRBV20-1; 7 positions agree with TRBD1. Trimming at V came to 3 bases and at J to 9 bases, leaving 4 bases not matched to a gene. Germline-derived CDR1 and CDR2 are DFQATT and SNEGSKA (reference sequence). The CDR3 spans 11 residues. CDR3 in DNA: TGCAGTGCTAGTTTGACAGGGAAAGCTTTCTTT. It encodes CSASLTGKAFF.

The chain couples TRBV30 to TRBJ2-7; D possibly matches TRBD1 or TRBD2 (5 bases each). The CDR3 consists of 14 residues. Germline loops: CDR1 GTSNPN, CDR2 SVGIG (reference sequence). Deletions cut 5 bases from V and 2 bases from J, with 16 bases between. The DNA for the CDR3 is TGTGCCTGGGGTGGGACCTCCGGCCCCTACGAGCAGTACTTC. Its protein product is CAWGGTSGPYEQYF.

The rearrangement joins TRBV29-1 to TRBJ2-3; 10 bases align to TRBD1. This CDR3 is built from 15 residues. Germline loops: CDR1 SQVTM, CDR2 ANQGSEA. J was trimmed by 4 bases and V by 8 bases; bases with no gene match: 12. The chain's CDR3 is CSSKGGTGDSDTQYF. For the CDR3, the DNA is TGCAGCTCAAAAGGCGGGACAGGGGACTCAGATACGCAGTATTTT.

V and J are TRBV2 and TRBJ1-4, with D maybe TRBD1 (6 bases). The CDR3 runs to 13 residues. Germline V gene sequence: CDR1 SNHLY, CDR2 FYNNEI. Trimming took 10 bases from V and 5 from J, leaving 14 bases between them. Here the CDR3 DNA reads TGTGCCACAGGGGAACGCTGGAATGAAAAACTGTTTTTT. Protein: CATGERWNEKLFF.

This clone was detected ten times or more. The chain employs TRBV25-1 and TRBJ1-2; D gene uncertain. Trimming took 7 bases from V and 3 from J, leaving 12 bases between them. CDR3 length equals 13 residues. Germline V lookup: CDR1 MGHDK, CDR2 SYGVNS. The CDR3 DNA reads as TGTGCCAGCAAGGAGGGCAGCCACTATGGCTACACCTTC. It is translated as CASKEGSHYGYTF.

The CDR3 bases are TGTGCCAGCAGCCCGACCCGAAAGACAGGGGGAGGTGAACTGTTTTTT. Protein: CASSPTRKTGGGELFF. The chain combines TRBV5-4 with TRBJ1-4, with 9 nucleotides matching TRBD1. The germline gives CDR1 SGHNT, CDR2 YYREEE (reference sequence). This CDR3 contains 16 residues. V was clipped by 4 bases and J by 12 bases; unmatched bases: 16.

This chain joins TRBV28 and TRBJ1-5; no definite D call. V lost 6 bases and J lost 6, with 15 bases in between. The CDR3 consists of 14 residues. From germline, CDR1 is MDHEN and CDR2 SYDVKM. The CDR3 is CASSWAGASQPQHF. The CDR3 region has the DNA TGTGCCAGCAGCTGGGCGGGTGCGAGTCAGCCCCAGCATTTT.

This clone showed up just a few times. The chain combines TRBV7-2 with TRBJ1-6; D is possibly TRBD1 (5 bases). The CDR3 totals 14 residues. Germline V gene data show CDR1 as SGHTA and CDR2 as FQGNSA. Deletions cut 4 bases from V and 10 bases from J, with 14 bases between. Written as DNA, the CDR3 is TGTGCCAGCAGCTCCTCAGGGCCGCGCTCACCCCTCCACTTT. It codes for CASSSSGPRSPLHF. The whole variable domain, filled in from reference TRBV7-2 and TRBJ1-6, reads GAGVSQSPSNKVTEKGKDVELRCDPISGHTALYWYRQSLGQGLEFLIYFQGNSAPDKSGLPSDRFSAERTGGSVSTLTIQRTQQEDSAVYLCASSSSGPRSPLHFGNGTRLTVT.

J is TRBJ1-2 and V is TRBV7-2; D is unclear. The CDR3 runs to 13 residues. V lost 1 base and J lost 5, with 8 bases in between. CDR1 is SGHTA and CDR2 is FQGNSA in the germline V gene. CDR3 sequence: CASSLDGPYGYTF. CDR3 nucleotide sequence: TGTGCCAGCAGCTTAGACGGACCGTATGGCTACACCTTC. Full variable domain (outside the CDR3, taken from reference TRBV7-2 and TRBJ1-2): GAGVSQSPSNKVTEKGKDVELRCDPISGHTALYWYRQSLGQGLEFLIYFQGNSAPDKSGLPSDRFSAERTGGSVSTLTIQRTQQEDSAVYLCASSLDGPYGYTFGSGTRLTVV.

The chain couples TRBV19 to TRBJ1-2; TRBD1 agrees at 7 bases. V lost 5 bases, J lost 5 bases, and 11 bases stayed unmatched. This CDR3 comprises 15 residues. Germline V gives CDR1 LNHDA, CDR2 SQIVND (reference sequence). The CDR3 reads CASSGPSTGYYGYTF. The CDR3 DNA is TGTGCCAGTAGTGGCCCCTCGACAGGGTATTATGGCTACACCTTC.

The chain joins TRBV4-3 to TRBJ2-3; TRBD1 or TRBD2 may be the D gene (6 bases each). V lost 4 bases and J 4 bases, leaving 15 bases between the germline ends. The length of the CDR3 is 15 residues. Looked up from germline, CDR1 is LGHNA and CDR2 is YSLEER. DNA for the CDR3: TGCGCCAGCAGCCCCGGGACTCAGGGGCCAGATACGCAGTATTTT. It yields the protein CASSPGTQGPDTQYF.

V and J are TRBV2 and TRBJ2-2; 8 positions match TRBD2. The germline V gene has CDR1 SNHLY and CDR2 FYNNEI. The V and J ends lost 4 bases and 1 base, in that order; junction bases with no gene match: 5. The CDR3 contains 16 residues. Written as DNA, the CDR3 is TGTGCCAGCAGTGGGGCTAGCGGGCTGAACACCGGGGAGCTGTTTTTT. It translates to CASSGASGLNTGELFF.

On this clone: The same CDR3 is also encoded by other DNA sequences in this sample. The J gene is TRBJ2-3, the V gene TRBV29-1, with D unclear. The germline CDR1 and CDR2 sequences are SQVTM and ANQGSEA. The V end was cut by 2 bases, the J end by 0 bases, with 6 bases between. This CDR3 comprises 13 residues. The CDR3 DNA reads TGCAGCGTTGAATTTAGCAGCACAGATACGCAGTATTTT. Protein product: CSVEFSSTDTQYF.

This clone was observed at least ten times. This sequence joins TRBV11-3 and TRBJ2-7; D is possibly TRBD1 (6 bases). The germline V and J ends were trimmed by 6 bases and 2 bases, with 14 bases remaining between them. Germline CDR1 reads SGHNT; CDR2 reads YENEEA. This CDR3 spans 14 amino acids. The CDR3 coding sequence is TGTGCCAGCAGTTCGACAGGTCCCGCCTACGAGCAGTACTTC. This gives the protein CASSSTGPAYEQYF.

The chain uses TRBV2 and TRBJ2-3; D is ambiguous. Trimming left V 0 bases short and J 11 bases short, with 6 bases between. Germline CDR1 and CDR2: SNHLY and FYNNEI. The CDR3 loop spans 11 amino acids. The CDR3 spells CASSEAILQYF. CDR3 DNA sequence: TGTGCCAGCAGTGAAGCAATTTTGCAGTATTTT.

J is TRBJ2-7 and V is TRBV29-1, with a weak D call TRBD1 (6 bases). The V end was cut by 6 bases, the J end by 3 bases, with 12 bases between. The CDR3 has 12 residues. Germline-derived CDR1 and CDR2 are SQVTM and ANQGSEA. This CDR3 reads CSVAPDSYEQYF. DNA for the CDR3: TGCAGCGTCGCCCCGGACAGCTACGAGCAGTACTTC.

This clone was detected only once. J is TRBJ2-1 and V is TRBV4-2; maybe TRBD1 (5 bases). Germline CDR1 and CDR2: LGHNA and YNFKEQ. With 0 bases removed from V and 6 bases from J, the gap between germline ends came to 15 bases. There are 16 residues in the CDR3. Here the CDR3 reads CASSQDWALQGNEQFF. In DNA, the CDR3 is TGTGCCAGCAGCCAAGATTGGGCCCTCCAGGGCAATGAGCAGTTCTTC.

This chain joins TRBV29-1 and TRBJ1-1; 7 bases agree with TRBD1. The length of the CDR3 is 14 residues. Losses at the gene ends were 6 bases for V and 0 bases for J; bases not matched to a gene: 7. Looked up from germline, CDR1 is SQVTM and CDR2 is ANQGSEA. The CDR3 DNA reads TGCAGCGTAGACCGAGGACAGGTGAACACTGAAGCTTTCTTT. Encoded protein: CSVDRGQVNTEAFF.

This chain links TRBV2 with TRBJ1-6; D may be TRBD1 (5 bases). This CDR3 has 13 amino acids. Germline V gene sequence: CDR1 SNHLY, CDR2 FYNNEI. Trimming left V 3 bases short and J 10 bases short, with 10 bases between. The CDR3 DNA reads as TGTGCCAGCAGTGACAGGGTTGGATCACCCCTCCACTTT. Encoded protein: CASSDRVGSPLHF.

This rearrangement joins TRBV27 to TRBJ1-1, with a possible D match to TRBD1 (6 bases). V was pared by 5 bases and J by 4 bases, with 26 bases between. The CDR3 totals 18 residues. Germline values: CDR1 MNHEY, CDR2 SMNVEV (reference sequence). The chain's CDR3 is CASSSKGGRSYRRTEAFF. CDR3 nucleotide sequence: TGTGCCAGCAGTAGTAAGGGGGGGCGTTCTTATAGACGCACTGAAGCTTTCTTT.